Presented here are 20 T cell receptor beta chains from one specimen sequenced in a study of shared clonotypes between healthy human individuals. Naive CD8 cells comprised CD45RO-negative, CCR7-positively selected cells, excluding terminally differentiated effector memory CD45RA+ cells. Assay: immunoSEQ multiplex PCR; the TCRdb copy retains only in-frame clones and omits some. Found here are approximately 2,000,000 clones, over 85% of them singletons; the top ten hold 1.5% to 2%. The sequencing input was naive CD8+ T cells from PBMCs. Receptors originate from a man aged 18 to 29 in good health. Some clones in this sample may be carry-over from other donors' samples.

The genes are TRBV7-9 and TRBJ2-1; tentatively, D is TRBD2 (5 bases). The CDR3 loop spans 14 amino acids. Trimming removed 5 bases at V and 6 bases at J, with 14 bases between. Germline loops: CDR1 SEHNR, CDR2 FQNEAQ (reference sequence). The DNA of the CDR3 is TGTGCCAGCAGCCCTGGGGAGCTTATCAATGAGCAGTTCTTC. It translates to CASSPGELINEQFF.

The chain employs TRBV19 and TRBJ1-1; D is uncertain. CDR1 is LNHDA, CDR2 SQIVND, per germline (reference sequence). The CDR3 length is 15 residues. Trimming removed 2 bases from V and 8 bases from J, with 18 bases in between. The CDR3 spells CASSITPDARQEAFF. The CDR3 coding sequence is TGTGCCAGTAGTATAACCCCGGACGCGCGACAAGAAGCTTTCTTT.

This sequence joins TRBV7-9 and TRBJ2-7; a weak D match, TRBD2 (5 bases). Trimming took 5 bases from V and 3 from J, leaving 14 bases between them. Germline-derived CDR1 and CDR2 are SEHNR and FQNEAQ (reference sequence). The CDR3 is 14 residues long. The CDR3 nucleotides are TGTGCCAGCAGCCTCAGCGGTCTACACTACGAGCAGTACTTC. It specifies CASSLSGLHYEQYF.

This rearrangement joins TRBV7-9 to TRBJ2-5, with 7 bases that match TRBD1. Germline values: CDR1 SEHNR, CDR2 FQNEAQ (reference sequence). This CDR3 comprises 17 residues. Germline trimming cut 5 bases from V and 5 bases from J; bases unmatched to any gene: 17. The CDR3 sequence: CASSPPRGDRVGETQYF. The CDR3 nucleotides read TGTGCCAGCAGCCCCCCGAGAGGAGACAGGGTAGGGGAGACCCAGTACTTC.

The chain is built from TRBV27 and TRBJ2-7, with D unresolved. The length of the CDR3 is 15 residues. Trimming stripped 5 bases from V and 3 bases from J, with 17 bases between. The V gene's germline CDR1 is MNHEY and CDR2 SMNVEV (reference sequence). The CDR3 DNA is TGTGCCAGCAGTCCCTCCCCTAAGGGCTTCTACGAGCAGTACTTC. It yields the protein CASSPSPKGFYEQYF.

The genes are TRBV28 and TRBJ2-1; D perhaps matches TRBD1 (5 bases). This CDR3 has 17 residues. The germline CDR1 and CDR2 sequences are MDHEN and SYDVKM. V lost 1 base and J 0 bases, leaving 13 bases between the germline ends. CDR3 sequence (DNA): TGTGCCAGCAGTTTATTGGGGCCAGCGAACTCCTACAATGAGCAGTTCTTC. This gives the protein CASSLLGPANSYNEQFF.

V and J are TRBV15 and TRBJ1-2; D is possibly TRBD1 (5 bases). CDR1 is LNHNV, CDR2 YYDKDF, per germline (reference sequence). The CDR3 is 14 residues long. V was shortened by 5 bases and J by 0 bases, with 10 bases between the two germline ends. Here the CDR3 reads CATSGARANYGYTF. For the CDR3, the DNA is TGTGCCACCAGCGGGGCTCGGGCTAACTATGGCTACACCTTC.

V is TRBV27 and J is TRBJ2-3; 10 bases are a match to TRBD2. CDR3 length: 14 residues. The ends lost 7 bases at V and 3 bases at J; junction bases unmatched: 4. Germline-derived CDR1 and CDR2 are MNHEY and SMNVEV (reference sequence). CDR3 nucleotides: TGTGCCAGCAACCTAGCGGGAGCAACAGATACGCAGTATTTT. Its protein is CASNLAGATDTQYF.

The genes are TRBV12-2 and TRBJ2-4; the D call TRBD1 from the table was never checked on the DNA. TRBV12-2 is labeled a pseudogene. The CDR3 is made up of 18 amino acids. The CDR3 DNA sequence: TGTGCAAGTCGCTTTCTCGGCGGAGGGGGCTCGACCAAAAACATTCAGTACTTC. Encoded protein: CASRFLGGGGSTKNIQYF.

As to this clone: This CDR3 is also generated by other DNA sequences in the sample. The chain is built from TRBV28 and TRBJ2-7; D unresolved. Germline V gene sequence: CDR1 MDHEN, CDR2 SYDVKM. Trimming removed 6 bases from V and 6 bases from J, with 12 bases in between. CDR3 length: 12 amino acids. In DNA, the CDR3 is TGTGCCAGCAGCCTACAAGGGCGCGAGCAGTACTTC. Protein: CASSLQGREQYF.

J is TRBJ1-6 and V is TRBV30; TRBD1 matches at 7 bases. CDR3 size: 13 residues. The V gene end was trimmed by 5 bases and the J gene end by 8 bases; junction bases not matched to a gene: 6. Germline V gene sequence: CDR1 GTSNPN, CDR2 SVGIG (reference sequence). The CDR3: CAWGDSIDSPLHF. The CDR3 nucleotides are TGTGCCTGGGGGGACAGTATCGATTCACCCCTCCACTTT. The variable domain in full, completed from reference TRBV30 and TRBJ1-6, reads SQTIHQWPATLVQPVGSPLSLECTVEGTSNPNLYWYRQAAGRGLQLLFYSVGIGQISSEVPQNLSASRPQDRQFILSSKKLLLSDSGFYLCAWGDSIDSPLHFGNGTRLTVT.

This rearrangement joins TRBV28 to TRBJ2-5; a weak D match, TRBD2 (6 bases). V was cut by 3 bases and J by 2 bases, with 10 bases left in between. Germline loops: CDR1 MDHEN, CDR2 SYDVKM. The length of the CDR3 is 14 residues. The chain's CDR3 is CASSFPEGQETQYF. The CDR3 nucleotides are TGTGCCAGCAGTTTCCCGGAGGGACAAGAGACCCAGTACTTC.

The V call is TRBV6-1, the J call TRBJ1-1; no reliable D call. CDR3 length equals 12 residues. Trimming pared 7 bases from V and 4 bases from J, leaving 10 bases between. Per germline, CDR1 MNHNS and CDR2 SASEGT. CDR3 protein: CASNVGRTEAFF. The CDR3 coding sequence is TGTGCCAGCAACGTGGGCCGCACTGAAGCTTTCTTT.

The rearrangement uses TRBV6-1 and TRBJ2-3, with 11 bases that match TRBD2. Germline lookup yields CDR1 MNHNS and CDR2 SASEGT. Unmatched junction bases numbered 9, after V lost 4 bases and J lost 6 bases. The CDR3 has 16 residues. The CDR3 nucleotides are TGTGCCAGCAGTGCTACACTAGCGGGAGAGGTTGATACGCAGTATTTT. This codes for CASSATLAGEVDTQYF.

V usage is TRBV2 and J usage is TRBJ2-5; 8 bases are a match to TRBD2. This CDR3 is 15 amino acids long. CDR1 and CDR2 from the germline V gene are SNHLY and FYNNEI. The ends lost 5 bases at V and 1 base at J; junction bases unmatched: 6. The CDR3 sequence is CASSLTSAPQETQYF. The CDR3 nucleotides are TGTGCCAGCAGTCTGACTAGCGCTCCCCAAGAGACCCAGTACTTC.

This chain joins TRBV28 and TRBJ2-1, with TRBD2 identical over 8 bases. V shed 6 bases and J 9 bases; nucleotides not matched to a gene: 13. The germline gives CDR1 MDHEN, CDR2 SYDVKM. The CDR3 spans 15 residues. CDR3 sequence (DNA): TGTGCCAGCAGAGCCTATAGCGGGGTAACGGGTGAGCAGTTCTTC. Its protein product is CASRAYSGVTGEQFF.

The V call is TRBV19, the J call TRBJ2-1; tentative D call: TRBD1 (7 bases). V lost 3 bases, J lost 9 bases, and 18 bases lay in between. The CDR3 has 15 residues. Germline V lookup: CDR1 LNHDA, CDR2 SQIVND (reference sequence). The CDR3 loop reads CASSMRQGGYIEQFF. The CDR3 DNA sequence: TGTGCCAGTAGTATGCGACAGGGAGGTTATATTGAGCAGTTCTTC.

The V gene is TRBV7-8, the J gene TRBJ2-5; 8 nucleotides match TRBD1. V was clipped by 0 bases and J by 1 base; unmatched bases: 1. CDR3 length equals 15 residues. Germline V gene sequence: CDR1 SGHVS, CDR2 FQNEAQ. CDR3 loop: CASSLARGLQETQYF. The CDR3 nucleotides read TGTGCCAGCAGCTTAGCCAGGGGGCTCCAAGAGACCCAGTACTTC.

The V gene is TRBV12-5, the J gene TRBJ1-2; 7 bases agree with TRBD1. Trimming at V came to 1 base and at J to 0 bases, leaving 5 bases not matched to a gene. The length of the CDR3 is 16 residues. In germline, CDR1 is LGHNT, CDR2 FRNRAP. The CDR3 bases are TGTGCTAGTGGTTTGGACAGGACAGGACCTAACTATGGCTACACCTTC. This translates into CASGLDRTGPNYGYTF. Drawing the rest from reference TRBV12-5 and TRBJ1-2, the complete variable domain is DARVTQTPRHKVTEMGQEVTMRCQPILGHNTVFWYRQTMMQGLELLAYFRNRAPLDDSGMPKDRFSAEMPDATLATLKIQPSEPRDSAVYFCASGLDRTGPNYGYTFGSGTRLTVV.

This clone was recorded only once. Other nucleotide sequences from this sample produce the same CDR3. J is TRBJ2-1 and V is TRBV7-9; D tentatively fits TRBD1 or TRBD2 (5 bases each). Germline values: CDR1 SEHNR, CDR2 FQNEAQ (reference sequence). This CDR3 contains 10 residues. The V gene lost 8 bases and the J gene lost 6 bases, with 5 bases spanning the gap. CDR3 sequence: CASGGNEQFF. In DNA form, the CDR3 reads TGTGCCAGCGGGGGCAATGAGCAGTTCTTC.